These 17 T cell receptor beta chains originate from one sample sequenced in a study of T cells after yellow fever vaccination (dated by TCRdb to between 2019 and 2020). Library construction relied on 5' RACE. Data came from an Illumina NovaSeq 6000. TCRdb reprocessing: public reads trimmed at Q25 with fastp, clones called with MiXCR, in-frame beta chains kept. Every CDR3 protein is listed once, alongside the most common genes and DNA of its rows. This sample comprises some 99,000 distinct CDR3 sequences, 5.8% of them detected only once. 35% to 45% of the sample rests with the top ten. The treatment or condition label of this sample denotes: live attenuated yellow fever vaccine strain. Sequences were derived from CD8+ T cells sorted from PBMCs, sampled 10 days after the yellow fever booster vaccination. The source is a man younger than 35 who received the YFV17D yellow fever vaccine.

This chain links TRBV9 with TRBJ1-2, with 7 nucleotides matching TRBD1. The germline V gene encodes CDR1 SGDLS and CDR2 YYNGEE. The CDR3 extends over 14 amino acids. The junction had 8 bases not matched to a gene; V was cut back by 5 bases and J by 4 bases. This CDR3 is CASRNGDSGYGYTF. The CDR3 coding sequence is TGTGCCAGCAGAAACGGGGACAGCGGCTATGGCTACACCTTC.

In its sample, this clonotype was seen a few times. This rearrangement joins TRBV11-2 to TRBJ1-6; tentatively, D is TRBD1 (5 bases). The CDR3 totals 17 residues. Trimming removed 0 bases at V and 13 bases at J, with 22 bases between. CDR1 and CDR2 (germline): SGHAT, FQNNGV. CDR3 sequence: CASSLDVFQGRGSPLHF. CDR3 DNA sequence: TGTGCCAGCAGCTTAGACGTATTTCAGGGACGGGGCTCCCCCCTCCACTTT.

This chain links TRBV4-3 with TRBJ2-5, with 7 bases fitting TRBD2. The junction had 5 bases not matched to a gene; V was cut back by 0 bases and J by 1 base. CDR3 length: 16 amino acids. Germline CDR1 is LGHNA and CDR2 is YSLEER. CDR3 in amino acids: CASSQERGLLQETQYF. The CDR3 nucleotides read TGCGCCAGCAGCCAAGAAAGGGGACTACTCCAAGAGACCCAGTACTTC.

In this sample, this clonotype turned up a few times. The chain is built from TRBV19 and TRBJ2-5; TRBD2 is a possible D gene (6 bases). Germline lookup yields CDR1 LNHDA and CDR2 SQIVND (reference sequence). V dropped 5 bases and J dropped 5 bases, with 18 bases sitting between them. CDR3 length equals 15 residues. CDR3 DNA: TGTGCCAGTAGTTTGTCTAGCGCGGAGGGCGAGACCCAGTACTTC. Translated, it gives CASSLSSAEGETQYF.

CDR3: CASSWGTDKSSGNTIYF. CDR3 coding DNA: TGCGCCAGCAGCTGGGGGACTGACAAATCCTCTGGAAACACCATATATTTT. This rearrangement joins TRBV5-1 to TRBJ1-3; the D gene is possibly TRBD1 (5 bases). CDR1 is SGHRS, CDR2 YFSETQ, per germline. The V and J ends lost 3 bases and 0 bases respectively, with 16 bases between them. This CDR3 is built from 17 residues.

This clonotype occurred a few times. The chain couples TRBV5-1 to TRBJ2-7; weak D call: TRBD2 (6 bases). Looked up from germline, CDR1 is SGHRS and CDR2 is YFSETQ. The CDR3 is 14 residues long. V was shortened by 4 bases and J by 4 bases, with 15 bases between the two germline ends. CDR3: CASSPGVDGYEQYV. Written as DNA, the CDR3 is TGCGCCAGCAGCCCGGGGGTGGACGGTTACGAGCAGTACGTC.

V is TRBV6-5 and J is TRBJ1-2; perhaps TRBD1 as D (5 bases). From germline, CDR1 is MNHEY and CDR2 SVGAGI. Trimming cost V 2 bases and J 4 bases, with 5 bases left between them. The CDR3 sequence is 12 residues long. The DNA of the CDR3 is TGTGCCAGCAGTTACCAGGGCTATGGCTACACCTTC. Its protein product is CASSYQGYGYTF.

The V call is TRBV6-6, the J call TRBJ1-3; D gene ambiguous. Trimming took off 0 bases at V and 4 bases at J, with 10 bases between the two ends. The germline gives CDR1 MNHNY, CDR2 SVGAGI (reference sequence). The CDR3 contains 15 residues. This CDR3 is CASSYSIETGNTIYF. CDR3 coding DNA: TGTGCCAGCAGTTACTCGATCGAAACGGGAAACACCATATATTTT.

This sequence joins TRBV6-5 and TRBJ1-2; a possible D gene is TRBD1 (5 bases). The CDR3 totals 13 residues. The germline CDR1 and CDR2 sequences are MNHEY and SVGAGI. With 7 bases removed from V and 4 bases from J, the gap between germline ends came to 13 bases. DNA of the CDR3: TGTGCCAGCACTGAACCGGGGGGCTATGGCTACACCTTC. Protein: CASTEPGGYGYTF.

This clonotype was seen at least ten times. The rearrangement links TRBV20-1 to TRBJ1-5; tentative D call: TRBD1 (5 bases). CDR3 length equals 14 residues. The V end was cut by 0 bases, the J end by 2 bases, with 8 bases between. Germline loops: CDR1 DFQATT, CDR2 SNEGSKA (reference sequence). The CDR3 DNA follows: TGCAGTGCTAGAGATCTAGGGGGCAATCAGCCCCAGCATTTT. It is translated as CSARDLGGNQPQHF.

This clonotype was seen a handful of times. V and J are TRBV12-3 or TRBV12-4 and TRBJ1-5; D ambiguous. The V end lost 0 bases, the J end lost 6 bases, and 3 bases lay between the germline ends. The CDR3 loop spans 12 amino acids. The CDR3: CASSLAPQPQHF. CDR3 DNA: TGTGCCAGCAGTTTAGCCCCTCAGCCCCAGCATTTT.

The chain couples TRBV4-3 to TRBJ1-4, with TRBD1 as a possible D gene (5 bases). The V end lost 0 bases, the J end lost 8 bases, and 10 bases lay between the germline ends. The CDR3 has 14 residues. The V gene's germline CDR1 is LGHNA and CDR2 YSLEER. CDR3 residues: CASSQDFGGEKLFF. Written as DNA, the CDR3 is TGCGCCAGCAGCCAAGATTTCGGGGGAGAAAAACTGTTTTTT.

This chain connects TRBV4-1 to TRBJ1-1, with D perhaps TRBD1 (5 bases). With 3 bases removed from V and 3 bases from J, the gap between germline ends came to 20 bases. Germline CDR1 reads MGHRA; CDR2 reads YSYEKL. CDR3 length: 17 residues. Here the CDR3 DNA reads TGCGCCAGCAGCCATTTTATGGGACTTGGAGCGGACACTGAAGCTTTCTTT. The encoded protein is CASSHFMGLGADTEAFF.

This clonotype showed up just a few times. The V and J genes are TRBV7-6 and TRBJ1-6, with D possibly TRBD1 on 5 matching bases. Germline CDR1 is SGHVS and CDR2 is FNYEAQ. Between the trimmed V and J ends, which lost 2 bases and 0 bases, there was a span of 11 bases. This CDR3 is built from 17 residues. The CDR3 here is CASSLTPGSSYNSPLHF. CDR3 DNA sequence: TGTGCCAGCAGCTTAACACCAGGGAGCTCCTATAATTCACCCCTCCACTTT.

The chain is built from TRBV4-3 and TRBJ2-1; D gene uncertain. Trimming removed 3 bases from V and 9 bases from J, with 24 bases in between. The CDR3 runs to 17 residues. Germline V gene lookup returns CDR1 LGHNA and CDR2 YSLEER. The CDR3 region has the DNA TGCGCCAGCAGCCATCTCCCACAGCGCGAACTCTCGAGTGAGCAGTTCTTC. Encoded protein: CASSHLPQRELSSEQFF.

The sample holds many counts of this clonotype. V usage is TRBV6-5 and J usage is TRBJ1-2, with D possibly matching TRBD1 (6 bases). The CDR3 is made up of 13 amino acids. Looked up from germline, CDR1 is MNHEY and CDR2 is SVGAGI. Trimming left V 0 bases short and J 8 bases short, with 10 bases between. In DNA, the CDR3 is TGTGCCAGCAGTTACTCGACCAGGGGAGGCTACACCTTC. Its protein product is CASSYSTRGGYTF.

CDR3 sequence: CASSRDGVNTEAFF. For the CDR3, the DNA is TGTGCCAGCAGCCGGGACGGAGTGAACACTGAAGCTTTCTTT. The chain is built from TRBV5-4 and TRBJ1-1; D may be TRBD1 (5 bases). The V end was cut by 4 bases, the J end by 0 bases, with 10 bases between. This CDR3 is 14 amino acids long. Per the germline V gene, CDR1 is SGHNT and CDR2 is YYREEE (reference sequence).